These T cell receptor beta chains were read from a single sample in a study of CD8 T cells in ankylosing spondylitis. TCRdb re-derived calls from the 5' RACE reads in MiXCR, one entry per CDR3 protein. This sample has about 240,000 distinct CDR3 sequences, with 8% to 10% found just once. The material sequenced was blood, either unsorted or a sorted T cell fraction (not recorded which). These receptors were collected from a female donor with ankylosing spondylitis or in good health (not recorded which). CDR3s include the opening cysteine and the closing phenylalanine or tryptophan.

j_call v_call cdr3_length cdr3_aa
TRBJ2-1 TRBV15 15 CATSSGDFSYNEQFF
TRBJ2-7 TRBV27 13 CASSFQNLDEQYF
TRBJ2-3 TRBV20-1 13 CSARGSGADTQYF
TRBJ2-5 TRBV3-1 11 CAGSEQETQYF
TRBJ2-3 TRBV24-1 14 CATDQGRDGDTQYF
TRBJ2-1 TRBV7-2 16 CASSFSSGLDYNEQFF
TRBJ2-7 TRBV12-3/TRBV12-4 15 CASSPRTSGRHEQYF
TRBJ2-3 TRBV4-2 18 CASSPGLAVPTFTDTQYF
TRBJ2-1 TRBV7-2 12 CASSLVDGKQFF
TRBJ2-6 TRBV5-1 15 CASSLEDPGANVLTF
TRBJ1-5 TRBV20-1 15 CSARGGSDSNQPQHF
TRBJ2-1 TRBV29-1 12 CSVASGRNEQFF
TRBJ1-5 TRBV29-1 12 CSVGQLDQPQHF
TRBJ1-2 TRBV13 14 CASSARQGGYGYTF
TRBJ2-7 TRBV20-1 15 CSAREAQRSPYEQYF
TRBJ2-5 TRBV6-2/TRBV6-3 15 CASSYSFQLQETQYF
TRBJ1-2 TRBV29-1 13 CSSNAQGGYGYTF
TRBJ1-1 TRBV6-5 14 CASTRQGVMTEAFF
TRBJ1-5 TRBV6-5 15 CASSSAGGSNQPQHF
TRBJ2-5 TRBV15 15 CATSSSGRRQETQYF
TRBJ2-7 TRBV12-3/TRBV12-4 15 CASSGDRGLSYEQYF
TRBJ2-4 TRBV19 15 CASGLGTGSQNIQYF
TRBJ1-1 TRBV11-2 14 CASSWGQGGTEAFF
TRBJ1-1 TRBV19 14 CASSKRQLGTEAFF
TRBJ2-3 TRBV5-1 16 CASSTRTSGSTDTQYF
TRBJ2-1 TRBV9 14 CASSAAPGANEQFF
TRBJ2-5 TRBV20-1 16 CSARAPLGLIQETQYF
TRBJ2-7 TRBV29-1 17 CSVERLAGGVVPYEQYF
TRBJ1-2 TRBV24-1 12 CATGGERGGYTF
TRBJ2-7 TRBV6-6 13 CASSYRAPDEQYF
TRBJ2-2 TRBV3-1 16 CASSQVLAGDTGELFF
TRBJ2-7 TRBV7-8 16 CASTGAIRGGSYEQYF
TRBJ1-5 TRBV13 15 CASSSGPGGNQPQHF
TRBJ1-6 TRBV28 13 CASSFRANSPLHF
TRBJ2-5 TRBV12-3/TRBV12-4 14 CASSPLVLGETQYF
TRBJ1-5 TRBV21-1 13 CASSRNSNQPQHF
TRBJ2-2 TRBV5-1 15 CASSLMTENTGELFF
TRBJ2-1 TRBV7-9 12 CASGRDYNEQFF
TRBJ1-2 TRBV4-2 13 CASSQDPNSGYTF
TRBJ2-3 TRBV7-8 15 CASSSLGRSGDTQYF
TRBJ2-3 TRBV18 17 CASSPWTSGTGTDTQYF
TRBJ2-3 TRBV5-5 18 CASSSQRGINHIADTQYF
TRBJ1-6 TRBV30 15 CAWRKGQLTYSPLHF
TRBJ1-1 TRBV25-1 13 CASSELFYTEAFF
TRBJ2-1 TRBV19 16 CASGRPGLSSYNEQFF
TRBJ2-7 TRBV7-2 16 CASSLAGTARAYEQYF
TRBJ2-1 TRBV7-2 17 CASSLLASGRGENEQFF
TRBJ2-7 TRBV27 15 CASSFGAGASYEQYF
TRBJ1-1 TRBV7-9 15 CASSSRQGGETEAFF
TRBJ2-4 TRBV9 14 CASEPWDHKNIQYF
TRBJ2-2 TRBV7-2 16 CASSLNLAGGSGELFF
TRBJ2-2 TRBV12-3/TRBV12-4 15 CASSWGTSNTGELFF
TRBJ2-1 TRBV3-1 16 CASSQSISGGYNEQFF
TRBJ2-1 TRBV7-8 17 CASRTTSGAGVVNEQFF
TRBJ2-3 TRBV11-2 15 CASAPGTSELDTQYF
TRBJ1-5 TRBV12-3/TRBV12-4 13 CASSFLVNQPQHF
TRBJ2-5 TRBV20-1 13 CSARDGLRGAQYF
TRBJ2-5 TRBV7-8 15 CASSFGGGATLAQYF
TRBJ2-7 TRBV24-1 8 CATYEGYF
TRBJ2-7 TRBV7-6 12 CASSFGRGEQYF